This TCR beta chain was obtained from a study of CD4 T cells in relation to SARS-CoV-2 and coronaviruses. A note on this clone: The antigen remains unidentified.

Per the germline V gene, CDR1 is SNHLY and CDR2 is FYNNEI. The CDR3 has 15 residues. The ends lost 5 bases at V and 4 bases at J; junction bases unmatched: 5. The unexposed donors gave CD4+ T cells in about 2011-2019, prior to COVID-19. Isolation of CD4+ T cells took place after approximately 11 days in culture. Using immunoSEQ multiplex PCR, the repertoire was profiled, and TCRdb retains in-frame clones only, with some absent. The top ten hold around 6.9% of the sample, which has 10,000 to 15,000 clones, 69% seen once. This chain joins TRBV2 and TRBJ1-6; 7 nucleotides line up with TRBD1. This receptor was taken from a human donor in good health. The material sequenced was CD4+ T cells from PBMCs, cultured in vitro. The DNA of the CDR3 is TGTGCCAGCAGTCCAGGGGGAACGTATAATTCACCCCTCCACTTT. This sequence encodes CASSPGGTYNSPLHF.